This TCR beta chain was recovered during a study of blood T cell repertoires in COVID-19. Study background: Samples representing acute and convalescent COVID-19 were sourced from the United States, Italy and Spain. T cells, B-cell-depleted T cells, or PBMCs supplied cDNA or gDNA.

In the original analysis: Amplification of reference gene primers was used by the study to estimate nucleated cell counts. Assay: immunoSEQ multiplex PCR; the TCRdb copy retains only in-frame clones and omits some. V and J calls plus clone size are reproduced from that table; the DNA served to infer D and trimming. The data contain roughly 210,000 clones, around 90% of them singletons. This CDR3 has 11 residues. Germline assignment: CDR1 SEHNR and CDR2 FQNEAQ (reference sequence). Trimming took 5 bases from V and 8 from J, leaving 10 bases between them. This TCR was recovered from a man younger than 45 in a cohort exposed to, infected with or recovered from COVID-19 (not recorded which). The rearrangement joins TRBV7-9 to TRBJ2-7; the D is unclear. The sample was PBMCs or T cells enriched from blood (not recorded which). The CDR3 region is CASSPGFQQYF. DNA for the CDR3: TGTGCCAGCAGCCCAGGATTTCAGCAGTACTTC.